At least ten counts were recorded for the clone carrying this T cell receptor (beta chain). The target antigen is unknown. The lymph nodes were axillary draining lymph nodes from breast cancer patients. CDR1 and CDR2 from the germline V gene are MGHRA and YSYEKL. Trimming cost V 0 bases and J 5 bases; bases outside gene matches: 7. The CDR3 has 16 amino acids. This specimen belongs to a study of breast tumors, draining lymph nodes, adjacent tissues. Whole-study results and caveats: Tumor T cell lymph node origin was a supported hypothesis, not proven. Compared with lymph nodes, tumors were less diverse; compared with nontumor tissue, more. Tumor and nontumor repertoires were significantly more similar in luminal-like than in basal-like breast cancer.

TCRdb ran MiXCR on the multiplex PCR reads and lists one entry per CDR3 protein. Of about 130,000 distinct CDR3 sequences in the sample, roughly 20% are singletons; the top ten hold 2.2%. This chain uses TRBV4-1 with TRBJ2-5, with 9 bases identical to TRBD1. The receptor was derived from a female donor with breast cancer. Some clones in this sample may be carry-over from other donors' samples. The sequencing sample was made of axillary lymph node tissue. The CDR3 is CASSQEWTGVRETQYF. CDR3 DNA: TGCGCCAGCAGCCAAGAATGGACAGGGGTTCGGGAGACCCAGTACTTC.